The 31 T cell receptor beta chains below come from one sample, sequenced in a study of T cell repertoires in cytomegalovirus infection. TCRdb recomputed calls from the reads with MiXCR, one row per CDR3 protein. The sample lists approximately 170,000 distinct CDR3 sequences, around an eighth occurring once. Material for sequencing was PBMCs. The receptor set was obtained from a human donor in good health (CMV status not recorded). Some clones in this sample may be carry-over from other donors' samples.

The chain has TRBV29-1 and TRBJ2-2; 10 bases map to TRBD1. CDR1 and CDR2 (germline): SQVTM, ANQGSEA. V lost 1 base to trimming and J lost 6 bases; unmatched junction nucleotides: 8. The CDR3 has 16 amino acids. CDR3 loop: CSVEGGTGDEAGELFF. The CDR3 DNA reads as TGCAGCGTTGAAGGCGGGACAGGGGATGAGGCCGGGGAGCTGTTTTTT.

This clonotype was observed a few times. The chain is built from TRBV20-1 and TRBJ2-1; 14 bases match TRBD2. Losses at the gene ends were 3 bases for V and 9 bases for J; bases not matched to a gene: 7. There are 15 residues in the CDR3. Germline V gene data show CDR1 as DFQATT and CDR2 as SNEGSKA (reference sequence). This CDR3 reads CSASGATSGRVEQFF. For the CDR3, the DNA is TGCAGTGCTAGTGGTGCGACTAGCGGGAGGGTTGAGCAGTTCTTC.

The V call is TRBV19, the J call TRBJ1-1; 9 positions agree with TRBD1. The CDR3 contains 16 residues. Germline-derived CDR1 and CDR2 are LNHDA and SQIVND (reference sequence). Trimming removed 5 bases from V and 2 bases from J; junction bases left unmatched: 9. DNA of the CDR3: TGTGCCAGTAGTTCCCGACAGGGGGGAATTAACACTGAAGCTTTCTTT. This gives the protein CASSSRQGGINTEAFF.

This clonotype has ten or more counts. The chain is built from TRBV28 and TRBJ2-1, with D uncertain. V was cut by 7 bases and J by 10 bases, with 26 bases left in between. The CDR3 loop spans 16 amino acids. Germline lookup yields CDR1 MDHEN and CDR2 SYDVKM. The CDR3: CASTFSWYRRRFEQFF. CDR3 coding DNA: TGTGCCAGCACCTTCAGTTGGTATCGGCGACGTTTCGAGCAGTTCTTC.

At least ten counts were recorded for this clonotype. The chain has TRBV7-2 and TRBJ1-1, with 7 bases identical to TRBD1. This CDR3 region has 14 residues. The V segment lost 5 bases and the J segment 5 bases; nucleotides outside the gene matches: 8. Germline V gene data show CDR1 as SGHTA and CDR2 as FQGNSA. In nucleotides, the CDR3 is TGTGCCAGCAGCCTGGGGACAGCGGCAACTGAAGCTTTCTTT. The encoded protein is CASSLGTAATEAFF. Complete variable domain (other parts from reference TRBV7-2 and TRBJ1-1): GAGVSQSPSNKVTEKGKDVELRCDPISGHTALYWYRQSLGQGLEFLIYFQGNSAPDKSGLPSDRFSAERTGGSVSTLTIQRTQQEDSAVYLCASSLGTAATEAFFGQGTRLTVV.

This clonotype was counted ten times or more. This CDR3 reads CASSPTPQINYGYTF. CDR3 bases: TGTGCCAGCAGTCCAACGCCACAGATCAACTATGGCTACACCTTC. This chain uses TRBV7-2 with TRBJ1-2; no definite D call. This CDR3 has 15 residues. Germline V gene data show CDR1 as SGHTA and CDR2 as FQGNSA. V lost 6 bases, J lost 2 bases, and 16 bases lay in between.

This clonotype was seen at least ten times. The chain uses TRBV20-1 and TRBJ2-2, with 11 bases lining up with TRBD2. This CDR3 has 16 amino acids. CDR1 DFQATT and CDR2 SNEGSKA come from the germline V gene (reference sequence). Losses at the gene ends were 0 bases for V and 5 bases for J; bases not matched to a gene: 5. CDR3 DNA: TGCAGTGCTAGAGATCGGCTAGCGGGGGGAACCGGGGAGCTGTTTTTT. Translating it yields CSARDRLAGGTGELFF.

This clonotype was detected many times. The chain links TRBV7-2 to TRBJ2-1, with 9 bases aligning to TRBD1. The CDR3 is made up of 13 amino acids. Germline V gene data show CDR1 as SGHTA and CDR2 as FQGNSA. V dropped 5 bases and J dropped 9; count of bases not matched to a gene: 5. The CDR3 region is CASSPDRGGEQFF. The DNA for the CDR3 is TGTGCCAGCAGCCCGGACAGGGGAGGTGAGCAGTTCTTC.

The V gene is TRBV28, the J gene TRBJ2-3; 9 bases match TRBD2. The CDR3 sequence is 14 residues long. Germline V lookup: CDR1 MDHEN, CDR2 SYDVKM. J was trimmed by 4 bases and V by 7 bases; bases with no gene match: 6. The CDR3 DNA sequence: TGTGCCAGCACCCTTAGCGGGAGCGCAGATACGCAGTATTTT. Protein sequence: CASTLSGSADTQYF.

Ten or more counts support this clonotype. The chain employs TRBV7-2 and TRBJ2-5; D is uncertain. CDR3 length equals 11 residues. The V end lost 0 bases, the J end lost 5 bases, and 1 base lay between the germline ends. Germline V lookup: CDR1 SGHTA, CDR2 FQGNSA. In nucleotides, the CDR3 is TGTGCCAGCAGCTTAGCGGAGACCCAGTACTTC. It translates to CASSLAETQYF.

The genes are TRBV19 and TRBJ2-7; 10 nucleotides match TRBD1. This CDR3 is 15 amino acids long. Trimming took 7 bases from V and 1 from J; bases not matched to a gene: 7. Germline-derived CDR1 and CDR2 are LNHDA and SQIVND (reference sequence). The DNA of the CDR3 is TGTGCCAGTACCTCAAGGACAGGGGGTTCCTACGAGCAGTACTTC. Translating it yields CASTSRTGGSYEQYF.

The chain's CDR3 is CASRGQGVIQPQHF. The CDR3 DNA reads TGTGCCAGTAGGGGACAGGGGGTTATCCAGCCCCAGCATTTT. This rearrangement joins TRBV19 to TRBJ1-5; TRBD1 agrees at 11 bases. The V and J ends lost 6 bases and 7 bases, in that order; junction bases with no gene match: 5. Germline CDR1 reads LNHDA; CDR2 reads SQIVND (reference sequence). This CDR3 has 14 amino acids.

The rearrangement links TRBV19 to TRBJ2-4; TRBD2 is a possible D gene (5 bases). V was shortened by 6 bases and J by 2 bases, with 17 bases between the two germline ends. This CDR3 is 16 amino acids long. Germline CDR1 is LNHDA and CDR2 is SQIVND (reference sequence). In DNA form, the CDR3 reads TGTGCCAGTAGGAGGGTAGGGATGGAAACCAAAAACATTCAGTACTTC. Encoded protein: CASRRVGMETKNIQYF.

This clonotype was recorded at least ten times. V gene TRBV7-3 combines with J gene TRBJ2-3; weak D call: TRBD2 (5 bases). The germline V gene has CDR1 SGHTA and CDR2 FQGTGA. Deletions cut 0 bases from V and 2 bases from J, with 12 bases between. This CDR3 has 16 residues. This CDR3 is CASSLTSARHTDTQYF. CDR3 nucleotides: TGTGCCAGCAGCTTAACTAGCGCGAGGCACACAGATACGCAGTATTTT.

The chain combines TRBV28 with TRBJ1-5; maybe TRBD1 (6 bases). This CDR3 has 19 residues. With 4 bases removed from V and 0 bases from J, the gap between germline ends came to 22 bases. Germline CDR1 reads MDHEN; CDR2 reads SYDVKM. CDR3 in DNA: TGTGCCAGCAGTTCCCGGGACATCGGTGACCTTTATAGCAATCAGCCCCAGCATTTT. This encodes CASSSRDIGDLYSNQPQHF.

The gene calls are TRBV2 and TRBJ1-1; the D is unclear. Germline CDR1 reads SNHLY; CDR2 reads FYNNEI. CDR3 length: 12 amino acids. V was shortened by 7 bases and J by 2 bases, with 8 bases between the two germline ends. CDR3 in DNA: TGTGCCAGCACGGCCCGAAACACTGAAGCTTTCTTT. Its protein is CASTARNTEAFF.

This clonotype was seen a few times. The chain employs TRBV12-3 or TRBV12-4 and TRBJ1-2, with no clear D. V was clipped by 3 bases and J by 3 bases, with 8 bases between them. The CDR3 length is 13 residues. The chain's CDR3 is CASSFPRDYGYTF. CDR3 bases: TGTGCCAGCAGTTTTCCCAGAGACTATGGCTACACCTTC.

This clonotype was found many times. Relative to the germline gene, one junction end is altered; a read error may explain this. V is TRBV28 and J is TRBJ2-5, with D possibly matching TRBD2 (6 bases). The length of the CDR3 is 10 residues. CDR1 is MDHEN and CDR2 is SYDVKM in the germline V gene. The CDR3 reads CASSFRDFYF. Written as DNA, the CDR3 is TGTGCCAGCAGTTTTCGGGACTTCTATTTC.

This clonotype was counted once. This chain links TRBV28 with TRBJ1-1; D gene unclear. There are 15 residues in the CDR3. The germline V and J ends were trimmed by 2 bases and 4 bases, with 14 bases remaining between them. The germline V gene has CDR1 MDHEN and CDR2 SYDVKM. The CDR3 loop reads CASSLAPFASTEAFF. CDR3 nucleotide sequence: TGTGCCAGCAGTTTAGCCCCCTTCGCGAGCACTGAAGCTTTCTTT.

V gene TRBV12-3 or TRBV12-4 combines with J gene TRBJ1-5, with unresolved D. CDR3 size: 12 residues. V was clipped by 3 bases and J by 11 bases, with 11 bases between them. As DNA, the CDR3 is TGTGCCAGCAGTTTCGAGGCGTGGACCCAGCATTTT. This codes for CASSFEAWTQHF.

There are many counts of this clonotype. The chain employs TRBV7-2 and TRBJ2-1, with a tentative D call TRBD2 (6 bases). The CDR3 length is 14 residues. V was cut by 5 bases and J by 4 bases, with 12 bases left in between. Germline V CDR1 and CDR2: SGHTA, FQGNSA. CDR3 loop: CASSERDFYNEQFF. CDR3 coding DNA: TGTGCCAGCAGCGAACGGGACTTTTACAATGAGCAGTTCTTC.

This clonotype has just a few counts. The V call is TRBV6-5, the J call TRBJ1-4, with 7 bases that match TRBD1. CDR1 MNHEY and CDR2 SVGAGI come from the germline V gene. This CDR3 has 11 residues. V lost 6 bases and J lost 8; bases outside the gene matches: 0. CDR3: CASRGGEKLFF. The CDR3 DNA sequence: TGTGCCAGCAGAGGGGGCGAAAAACTGTTTTTT.

The CDR3 is CASSYVRALQETQYF. The CDR3 DNA follows: TGTGCCAGCAGCTACGTCCGGGCGCTCCAAGAGACCCAGTACTTC. V is TRBV7-2 and J is TRBJ2-5; D gene uncertain. The CDR3 length is 15 residues. Germline V CDR1 and CDR2: SGHTA, FQGNSA. V gave up 4 bases and J gave up 1 base, with 13 bases separating them.

The chain combines TRBV6-1 with TRBJ1-1; maybe TRBD1 (6 bases). Germline-derived CDR1 and CDR2 are MNHNS and SASEGT. The CDR3 is 16 residues long. Trimming removed 2 bases from V and 4 bases from J, with 17 bases in between. The CDR3 sequence is CASSERGTYSSTEAFF. CDR3 DNA: TGTGCCAGCAGTGAAAGGGGGACCTACTCGAGCACTGAAGCTTTCTTT.

The chain employs TRBV6-2 or TRBV6-3 and TRBJ2-1; TRBD2 agrees at 8 bases. With V trimmed by 6 bases and J by 16 bases, 20 bases remained unmatched. The CDR3 has 15 residues. The germline gives CDR1 MNHEY, CDR2 SVGEGT. The CDR3 region is CASRPSGGAKVKKFF. CDR3 nucleotide sequence: TGTGCCAGCAGACCCTCGGGGGGGGCCAAGGTTAAAAAATTCTTC.

V usage is TRBV7-9 and J usage is TRBJ2-3; 10 positions match TRBD2. Germline loops: CDR1 SEHNR, CDR2 FQNEAQ (reference sequence). After removal of 5 bases from V and 2 bases from J, the junction contained 16 bases not matched to a gene. The CDR3 sequence is 19 residues long. Here the CDR3 DNA reads TGTGCCAGCAGCCTTCTAGCGGGGGCGGCGAGACTCCACACAGATACGCAGTATTTT. The encoded protein is CASSLLAGAARLHTDTQYF. The full variable domain, its missing parts supplied by reference TRBV7-9 and TRBJ2-3, is DTGVSQNPRHKITKRGQNVTFRCDPISEHNRLYWYRQTLGQGPEFLTYFQNEAQLEKSRLLSDRFSAERPKGSFSTLEIQRTEQGDSAMYLCASSLLAGAARLHTDTQYFGPGTRLTVL.

Here the CDR3 reads CASRPSGTPGEQYF. CDR3 DNA: TGTGCCAGTAGACCCAGCGGGACCCCGGGCGAGCAGTACTTC. The chain is built from TRBV19 and TRBJ2-7; 7 bases are shared with TRBD2. This CDR3 is 14 amino acids long. Germline trimming cut 6 bases from V and 6 bases from J; bases unmatched to any gene: 11. Germline CDR1 LNHDA, CDR2 SQIVND (reference sequence). Full variable domain (outside the CDR3, taken from reference TRBV19 and TRBJ2-7): DGGITQSPKYLFRKEGQNVTLSCEQNLNHDAMYWYRQDPGQGLRLIYYSQIVNDFQKGDIAEGYSVSREKKESFPLTVTSAQKNPTAFYLCASRPSGTPGEQYFGPGTRLTVT.

V and J are TRBV7-2 and TRBJ2-7, with D perhaps assigned TRBD1 or TRBD2 (5 bases each). Trimming removed 5 bases at V and 3 bases at J, with 14 bases between. Germline CDR1 and CDR2: SGHTA and FQGNSA. The CDR3 is 14 residues long. The CDR3 reads CASSDRDRLYEQYF. The CDR3 DNA follows: TGTGCCAGCAGCGACCGGGACCGTCTCTACGAGCAGTACTTC.

This clonotype was found many times. The chain employs TRBV15 and TRBJ1-1; D uncertain. CDR3 size: 14 residues. Germline loops: CDR1 LNHNV, CDR2 YYDKDF (reference sequence). Deletions cut 0 bases from V and 3 bases from J, with 8 bases between. The CDR3 nucleotides are TGTGCCACCAGCAGAGATTACCTGGACACTGAAGCTTTCTTT. The encoded protein is CATSRDYLDTEAFF. Using reference TRBV15 and TRBJ1-1 for the parts outside the CDR3, the full variable domain is DAMVIQNPRYQVTQFGKPVTLSCSQTLNHNVMYWYQQKSSQAPKLLFHYYDKDFNNEADTPDNFQSRRPNTSFCFLDIRSPGLGDTAMYLCATSRDYLDTEAFFGQGTRLTVV.

V usage is TRBV20-1 and J usage is TRBJ2-5; possibly TRBD1 for D (5 bases). The CDR3 length is 14 residues. The germline V gene has CDR1 DFQATT and CDR2 SNEGSKA (reference sequence). CDR3 sequence reads: CRAAPTTGLETQYF. The DNA of the CDR3 is TGCAGGGCGGCCCCCACCACAGGCTTGGAGACCCAGTACTTC.

This clonotype occurred a few times. The chain employs TRBV29-1 and TRBJ1-2, with TRBD1 identical over 9 bases. The CDR3 length is 11 residues. V shed 5 bases, J shed 14 bases, and the junction held 9 bases outside the gene matches. Germline assignment: CDR1 SQVTM and CDR2 ANQGSEA. The CDR3 sequence: CSVPRTGVLTF. The CDR3 nucleotides read TGCAGCGTTCCCCGGACAGGGGTGTTAACCTTC.